Presented here are 4 T cell receptor beta chains from one specimen sequenced in a study of blood T cell repertoires in COVID-19. Some clones are missing from TCRdb's copy, which holds only in-frame ones; the method was immunoSEQ multiplex PCR. The top ten hold 2% to 2.5% of the sample, which has over 25,000 clones, about 90% seen once. The sequenced sample consisted of peripheral blood. These receptors were collected from a man aged 45-65 years with active COVID-19.

This clone was seen a few times. V and J are TRBV5-1 and TRBJ1-4; 8 bases agree with TRBD1. The CDR3 runs 17 residues. The V and J ends lost 4 bases and 5 bases, in that order; junction bases with no gene match: 13. Looked up from germline, CDR1 is SGHRS and CDR2 is YFSETQ. CDR3 protein: CASSPRDRQGRNEKLFF. As DNA, the CDR3 is TGCGCCAGCAGCCCGAGGGACCGACAGGGGAGGAATGAAAAACTGTTTTTT.

The chain carries TRBV29-1 and TRBJ2-7; TRBD2 agrees at 11 bases. The CDR3 spans 14 residues. The V segment lost 4 bases and the J segment 4 bases; nucleotides outside the gene matches: 6. Per germline, CDR1 SQVTM and CDR2 ANQGSEA. The CDR3 coding sequence is TGCAGCGTTGGTAGCGGGAGGGCCAGGTACGAGCAGTACTTC. It translates to CSVGSGRARYEQYF.

V gene TRBV28 combines with J gene TRBJ1-5; a possible D gene is TRBD1 (6 bases). There are 16 residues in the CDR3. Trimming cost V 9 bases and J 6 bases, with 24 bases left between them. Germline V gene sequence: CDR1 MDHEN, CDR2 SYDVKM. For the CDR3, the DNA is TGTGCCAGTCTTCGGGGGGACACCCGATATGGTCAGCCCCAGCATTTT. Amino acid sequence: CASLRGDTRYGQPQHF.

The chain employs TRBV27 and TRBJ1-2; 12 bases match TRBD1. The CDR3 has 14 residues. Germline values: CDR1 MNHEY, CDR2 SMNVEV (reference sequence). V shed 5 bases, J shed 7 bases, and the junction held 5 bases outside the gene matches. In nucleotides, the CDR3 is TGTGCCAGCAGTCGGGACAGGGGGCGGAGTGGCTACACCTTC. This translates into CASSRDRGRSGYTF.